This is a list of T cell receptor beta chains from one sample in a study of Graves' ophthalmopathy and Graves' hyperthyroidism. TCRdb ran MiXCR on the multiplex PCR reads and lists one entry per CDR3 protein. This table has 57,000 or so distinct CDR3 sequences, roughly half appearing once. Sequences were obtained from peripheral blood. These receptors were taken from an adult woman with Graves' ophthalmopathy. Both conserved end residues are part of each CDR3. The D gene is left open where the match is weak. Size values are once, few and many counts, or a class for expanded clones, and some rows have none.

d_call: TRBD1
j_call: TRBJ1-6
clone_size: .
v_call: TRBV9
cdr3_aa: CASSLPLQGKEDNSPLHF
cdr3_nt: TGTGCCAGCAGCCTCCCATTACAGGGGAAGGAGGATAATTCACCCCTCCACTTT

d_call: TRBD2
j_call: TRBJ2-1
clone_size: few
v_call: TRBV7-3
cdr3_aa: CASSQVPLAGGPYEQFF
cdr3_nt: TGTGCCAGCAGCCAAGTGCCACTAGCGGGAGGGCCATATGAGCAGTTCTTC

d_call: .
j_call: TRBJ2-1
clone_size: .
v_call: TRBV7-9
cdr3_aa: CASSSRWDGFGGEQFF
cdr3_nt: TGTGCCAGCAGTTCTAGATGGGACGGATTTGGAGGGGAGCAGTTCTTC

d_call: .
j_call: TRBJ1-5
clone_size: .
v_call: TRBV20-1
cdr3_aa: CSARAGESSNQPQHF
cdr3_nt: TGCAGTGCTAGAGCAGGGGAGAGTTCCAATCAGCCCCAGCATTTT

d_call: TRBD2
j_call: TRBJ2-1
clone_size: .
v_call: TRBV27
cdr3_aa: CASSLRRGLAGESYEQFF
cdr3_nt: TGTGCCAGCAGTTTAAGGCGTGGACTAGCGGGAGAAAGCTATGAGCAGTTCTTC

d_call: TRBD2
j_call: TRBJ2-1
clone_size: once
v_call: TRBV9
cdr3_aa: CASSVIGLAGHQFF
cdr3_nt: TGTGCCAGCAGCGTGATCGGGCTAGCGGGGCACCAGTTCTTC

d_call: .
j_call: TRBJ2-3
clone_size: .
v_call: TRBV29-1
cdr3_aa: CSVATGGF
cdr3_nt: TGCAGCGTTGCGACAGGAGGTTTT

d_call: .
j_call: TRBJ1-1
clone_size: .
v_call: TRBV20-1
cdr3_aa: CSARDRAGGWNTEAFF
cdr3_nt: TGCAGTGCTAGAGATCGGGCCGGGGGTTGGAACACTGAAGCTTTCTTT

d_call: TRBD1
j_call: TRBJ2-6
clone_size: .
v_call: TRBV19
cdr3_aa: CASSTQTGAGANVPTF
cdr3_nt: TGTGCCAGTAGTACTCAGACAGGGGCTGGGGCTAACGTCCCGACTTTC

d_call: TRBD2
j_call: TRBJ2-3
clone_size: few
v_call: TRBV18
cdr3_aa: CASSPPGGLAGQSGTDTQYF
cdr3_nt: TGTGCCAGCTCGCCGCCGGGTGGACTAGCGGGCCAAAGTGGGACAGATACGCAGTATTTT

d_call: TRBD1
j_call: TRBJ2-5
clone_size: many
v_call: TRBV4-1
cdr3_aa: CASSRFGQGEETQYF
cdr3_nt: TGCGCCAGCAGCCGCTTCGGACAGGGGGAGGAGACCCAGTACTTC

d_call: .
j_call: TRBJ1-5
clone_size: many
v_call: TRBV6-1
cdr3_aa: CASSEVGHQPQHF
cdr3_nt: TGTGCCAGCAGTGAAGTCGGCCATCAGCCCCAGCATTTT

d_call: .
j_call: TRBJ2-2
clone_size: many
v_call: TRBV6-1
cdr3_aa: CASSEPGGELFF
cdr3_nt: TGTGCCAGCAGTGAACCGGGTGGGGAGCTGTTTTTT

d_call: .
j_call: TRBJ2-7
clone_size: .
v_call: TRBV4-2
cdr3_aa: CASSQERDASYEQYF
cdr3_nt: TGTGCCAGCAGCCAAGAACGGGACGCCTCCTACGAGCAGTACTTC

d_call: .
j_call: TRBJ1-1
clone_size: .
v_call: TRBV20-1
cdr3_aa: CSAREGGRNTEAFF
cdr3_nt: TGCAGTGCTAGAGAGGGGGGTAGGAACACTGAAGCTTTCTTT

d_call: .
j_call: TRBJ1-1
clone_size: .
v_call: TRBV7-2
cdr3_aa: CASSLMGVTEAFF
cdr3_nt: TGTGCCAGCAGCTTAATGGGGGTAACTGAAGCTTTCTTT

d_call: .
j_call: TRBJ1-5
clone_size: .
v_call: TRBV10-3
cdr3_aa: CANGLGNEPQHF
cdr3_nt: TGTGCCAACGGACTGGGCAACGAGCCCCAGCATTTT

d_call: .
j_call: TRBJ2-1
clone_size: .
v_call: TRBV29-1
cdr3_aa: CSVAEGSTDTQFF
cdr3_nt: TGCAGCGTTGCGGAGGGCAGCACAGATACGCAGTTCTTC

d_call: .
j_call: TRBJ1-2
clone_size: medium-sized
v_call: TRBV19
cdr3_aa: CASSFTNYGYTF
cdr3_nt: TGTGCCAGTAGTTTCACTAACTATGGCTACACCTTC

d_call: TRBD1
j_call: TRBJ1-2
clone_size: .
v_call: TRBV7-2
cdr3_aa: CASSLTGGAYTF
cdr3_nt: TGTGCCAGCAGCCTGACAGGGGGCGCCTACACCTTC

d_call: .
j_call: TRBJ2-6
clone_size: once
v_call: TRBV4-1
cdr3_aa: CASSQDGHSGANALTF
cdr3_nt: TGCGCCAGCAGCCAAGATGGACACTCTGGGGCCAACGCCCTGACTTTC

d_call: .
j_call: TRBJ1-5
clone_size: many
v_call: TRBV30
cdr3_aa: CAWNLGVQPQHF
cdr3_nt: TGTGCCTGGAACCTGGGCGTTCAGCCCCAGCATTTT

d_call: .
j_call: TRBJ2-3
clone_size: .
v_call: TRBV30
cdr3_aa: CAWSRAGSSDTQYF
cdr3_nt: TGTGCCTGGAGTAGAGCAGGGTCTTCAGATACGCAGTATTTT

d_call: .
j_call: TRBJ1-5
clone_size: .
v_call: TRBV7-9
cdr3_aa: CASSSSGGNQPQHF
cdr3_nt: TGTGCCAGCAGCTCCAGCGGGGGCAATCAGCCCCAGCATTTT

d_call: .
j_call: TRBJ2-2
clone_size: many
v_call: TRBV7-2
cdr3_aa: CASSLVGNTGELFF
cdr3_nt: TGTGCCAGCAGCTTAGTAGGGAACACCGGGGAGCTGTTTTTT

d_call: TRBD2
j_call: TRBJ2-7
clone_size: many
v_call: TRBV19
cdr3_aa: CASSDETSGVSYEQYF
cdr3_nt: TGTGCCAGTAGTGATGAGACTAGCGGTGTCTCCTACGAGCAGTACTTC

d_call: TRBD2
j_call: TRBJ2-3
clone_size: .
v_call: TRBV20-1
cdr3_aa: CSARPTSGRRDTQYF
cdr3_nt: TGCAGTGCTAGACCGACTAGCGGGAGGAGGGATACGCAGTATTTT

d_call: TRBD2
j_call: TRBJ2-7
clone_size: .
v_call: TRBV25-1
cdr3_aa: CASSEWEGGGSYEQYF
cdr3_nt: TGTGCCAGCAGTGAATGGGAGGGTGGCGGCTCCTACGAGCAGTACTTC

d_call: .
j_call: TRBJ2-1
clone_size: many
v_call: TRBV7-8
cdr3_aa: CASSLGQVLVNEQFF
cdr3_nt: TGTGCCAGCAGCTTAGGACAGGTTCTGGTCAATGAGCAGTTCTTC

d_call: .
j_call: TRBJ1-5
clone_size: .
v_call: TRBV2
cdr3_aa: CASSDGGVRGQPQHF
cdr3_nt: TGTGCCAGCAGTGACGGGGGAGTAAGGGGCCAGCCCCAGCATTTT

d_call: .
j_call: TRBJ2-7
clone_size: many
v_call: TRBV29-1
cdr3_aa: CSADPGPPGEQYF
cdr3_nt: TGCAGCGCTGACCCCGGGCCGCCGGGGGAGCAGTACTTC

d_call: .
j_call: TRBJ2-2
clone_size: .
v_call: TRBV19
cdr3_aa: CAAPRTANELFF
cdr3_nt: TGTGCCGCCCCCAGGACAGCTAATGAGCTGTTTTTT

d_call: TRBD1
j_call: TRBJ2-7
clone_size: once
v_call: TRBV7-7
cdr3_aa: CAYRGSADEQYF
cdr3_nt: TGTGCTTACAGGGGTTCCGCCGACGAGCAGTACTTC

d_call: .
j_call: TRBJ1-2
clone_size: .
v_call: TRBV30
cdr3_aa: CAWNIGTYGYTF
cdr3_nt: TGTGCCTGGAATATCGGGACTTATGGCTACACCTTC

d_call: .
j_call: TRBJ1-6
clone_size: once
v_call: TRBV19
cdr3_aa: CASSTLAGNSPLHF
cdr3_nt: TGTGCCAGTAGTACCCTAGCGGGGAATTCACCCCTCCACTTT

d_call: .
j_call: TRBJ2-7
clone_size: .
v_call: TRBV2
cdr3_aa: CASTAPYEQYF
cdr3_nt: TGTGCCAGCACCGCCCCCTACGAGCAGTACTTC

d_call: .
j_call: TRBJ1-1
clone_size: .
v_call: TRBV7-2
cdr3_aa: CASSLFLGGWNTEAFF
cdr3_nt: TGTGCCAGCAGCTTATTTTTAGGAGGATGGAACACTGAAGCTTTCTTT

d_call: .
j_call: TRBJ2-7
clone_size: .
v_call: TRBV7-9
cdr3_aa: CASSSSSYEQYF
cdr3_nt: TGTGCCAGCAGCTCGAGCTCCTACGAGCAGTACTTC

d_call: TRBD2
j_call: TRBJ2-1
clone_size: many
v_call: TRBV6-6
cdr3_aa: CASSYSTRSGSLNEQFF
cdr3_nt: TGTGCCAGCAGTTACTCAACGAGGAGCGGGAGCCTCAATGAGCAGTTCTTC

d_call: TRBD2
j_call: TRBJ2-5
clone_size: .
v_call: TRBV14
cdr3_aa: CASSQGGLAGGTGETQYF
cdr3_nt: TGTGCCAGCAGTCAGGGAGGACTAGCGGGAGGTACGGGGGAGACCCAGTACTTC

d_call: .
j_call: TRBJ1-3
clone_size: .
v_call: TRBV6-1
cdr3_aa: CASSETVGNTIYF
cdr3_nt: TGTGCCAGCAGCGAGACCGTTGGAAACACCATATATTTT

d_call: TRBD1
j_call: TRBJ1-3
clone_size: .
v_call: TRBV30
cdr3_aa: CALQGSGNTVYF
cdr3_nt: TGTGCCTTACAGGGGTCTGGAAACACCGTATATTTT

d_call: TRBD2
j_call: TRBJ2-2
clone_size: .
v_call: TRBV10-3
cdr3_aa: CASIDSASGRVELFF
cdr3_nt: TGTGCCAGCATAGACAGCGCTAGCGGGAGAGTGGAGCTGTTTTTT

d_call: TRBD1
j_call: TRBJ1-2
clone_size: many
v_call: TRBV19
cdr3_aa: CASSMDRTDGYTF
cdr3_nt: TGTGCCAGTAGTATGGACAGGACGGATGGCTACACCTTC

d_call: .
j_call: TRBJ2-7
clone_size: .
v_call: TRBV20-1
cdr3_aa: CSARDLGRGGDYEQYF
cdr3_nt: TGCAGTGCTAGAGATCTCGGCAGGGGGGGGGACTACGAGCAGTACTTC

d_call: TRBD2
j_call: TRBJ2-1
clone_size: many
v_call: TRBV4-1
cdr3_aa: CASSQFLRERDGEQFF
cdr3_nt: TGCGCCAGCAGCCAATTTTTGCGGGAGAGGGACGGTGAGCAGTTCTTC

d_call: .
j_call: TRBJ1-1
clone_size: .
v_call: TRBV19
cdr3_aa: CASTRGRDTEAFF
cdr3_nt: TGTGCCAGTACCCGCGGCAGGGACACTGAAGCTTTCTTT

d_call: TRBD1
j_call: TRBJ1-2
clone_size: many
v_call: TRBV19
cdr3_aa: CASRRDSFYGYTF
cdr3_nt: TGTGCCAGTAGACGGGACAGTTTCTATGGCTACACCTTC

d_call: .
j_call: TRBJ2-5
clone_size: .
v_call: TRBV15
cdr3_aa: CATSRGGQLYQETQYF
cdr3_nt: TGTGCCACCAGCAGGGGCGGACAGTTATACCAAGAGACCCAGTACTTC

d_call: TRBD1
j_call: TRBJ2-2
clone_size: many
v_call: TRBV7-3
cdr3_aa: CASRGGLSTGELFF
cdr3_nt: TGTGCCAGCAGAGGGGGCCTCTCCACCGGGGAGCTGTTTTTT

d_call: TRBD1
j_call: TRBJ2-5
clone_size: .
v_call: TRBV27
cdr3_aa: CASSWDRARETQYF
cdr3_nt: TGTGCCAGCAGTTGGGACAGGGCCCGAGAGACCCAGTACTTC

d_call: TRBD1
j_call: TRBJ1-6
clone_size: .
v_call: TRBV19
cdr3_aa: CASKGQGASPLHF
cdr3_nt: TGTGCCAGCAAGGGACAGGGAGCTTCACCCCTCCACTTT

d_call: .
j_call: TRBJ1-1
clone_size: many
v_call: TRBV20-1
cdr3_aa: CSARESPPLVPFF
cdr3_nt: TGCAGTGCTAGAGAGTCCCCGCCCCTAGTACCTTTCTTT

d_call: .
j_call: TRBJ2-7
clone_size: .
v_call: TRBV6-1
cdr3_aa: CASGEEGETPYEQYF
cdr3_nt: TGTGCCAGCGGTGAAGAGGGCGAGACTCCCTACGAGCAGTACTTC

d_call: .
j_call: TRBJ2-1
clone_size: .
v_call: TRBV15
cdr3_aa: CATSRVAKLDEQFF
cdr3_nt: TGTGCCACCAGCAGAGTCGCAAAGCTGGATGAGCAGTTCTTC

d_call: .
j_call: TRBJ2-1
clone_size: .
v_call: TRBV7-8
cdr3_aa: CATSLGDPYNEQFF
cdr3_nt: TGTGCCACCAGCCTGGGGGACCCCTACAATGAGCAGTTCTTC

d_call: TRBD1
j_call: TRBJ1-1
clone_size: .
v_call: TRBV20-1
cdr3_aa: CSARGQGGLTEAFF
cdr3_nt: TGCAGTGCTAGAGGACAGGGGGGGCTAACTGAAGCTTTCTTT